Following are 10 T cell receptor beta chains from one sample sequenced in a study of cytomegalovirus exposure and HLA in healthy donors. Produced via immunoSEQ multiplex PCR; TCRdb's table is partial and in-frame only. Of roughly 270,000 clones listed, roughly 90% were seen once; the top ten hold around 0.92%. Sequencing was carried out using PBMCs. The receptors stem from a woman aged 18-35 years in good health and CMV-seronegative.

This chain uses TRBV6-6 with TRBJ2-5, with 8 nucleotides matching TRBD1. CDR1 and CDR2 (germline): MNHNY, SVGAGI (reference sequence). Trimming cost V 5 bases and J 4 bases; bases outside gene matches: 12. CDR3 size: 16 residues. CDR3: CASSSRPWDRRETQYF. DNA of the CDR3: TGTGCCAGCAGTAGCCGCCCCTGGGACAGGCGAGAGACCCAGTACTTC.

The CDR3 spells CASSLAGLANNEQFF. CDR3 DNA sequence: TGTGCCAGCAGCTTAGCGGGACTAGCTAACAATGAGCAGTTCTTC. The genes are TRBV11-1 and TRBJ2-1, with 9 bases identical to TRBD2. The CDR3 has 15 residues. In germline, CDR1 is SGHAT, CDR2 FQDESV (reference sequence). J gave up 5 bases and V 0 bases, and 2 bases lay outside the gene matches. The full variable domain, in which reference TRBV11-1 and TRBJ2-1 provide the parts outside the CDR3, is EAEVAQSPRYKITEKSQAVAFWCDPISGHATLYWYRQILGQGPELLVQFQDESVVDDSQLPKDRFSAERLKGVDSTLKIQPAELGDSAMYLCASSLAGLANNEQFFGPGTRLTVL.

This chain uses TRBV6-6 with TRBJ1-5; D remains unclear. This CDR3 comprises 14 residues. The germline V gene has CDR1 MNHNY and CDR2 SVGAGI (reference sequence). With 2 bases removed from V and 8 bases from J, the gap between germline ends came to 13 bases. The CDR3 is CASSYPSHREPQHF. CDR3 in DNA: TGTGCCAGCAGTTACCCCTCCCATCGAGAGCCCCAGCATTTT.

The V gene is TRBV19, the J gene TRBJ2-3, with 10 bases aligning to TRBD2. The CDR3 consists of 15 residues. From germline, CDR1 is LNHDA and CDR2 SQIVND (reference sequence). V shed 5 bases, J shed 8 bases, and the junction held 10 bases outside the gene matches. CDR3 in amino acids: CASSLTSGNRGTQYF. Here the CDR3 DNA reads TGTGCCAGTAGTCTTACTAGCGGGAACAGGGGTACGCAGTATTTT.

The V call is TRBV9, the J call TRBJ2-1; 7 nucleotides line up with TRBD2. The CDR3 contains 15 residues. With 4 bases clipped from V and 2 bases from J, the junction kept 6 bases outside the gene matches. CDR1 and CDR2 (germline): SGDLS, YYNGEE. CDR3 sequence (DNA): TGTGCCAGCAGCCCCCTACGGGGGGCCTACAATGAGCAGTTCTTC. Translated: CASSPLRGAYNEQFF.

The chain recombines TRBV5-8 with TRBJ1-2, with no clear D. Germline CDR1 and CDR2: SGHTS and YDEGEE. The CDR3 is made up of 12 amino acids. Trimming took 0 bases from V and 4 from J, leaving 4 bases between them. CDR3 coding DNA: TGTGCCAGCAGCTTGGACATCTATGGCTACACCTTC. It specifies CASSLDIYGYTF. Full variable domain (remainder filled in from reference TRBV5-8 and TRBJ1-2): EAGVTQSPTHLIKTRGQQATLRCSPISGHTSVYWYQQALGLGLQFLLWYDEGEERNRGNFPPRFSGRQFPNYSSELNVNALELEDSALYLCASSLDIYGYTFGSGTRLTVV.

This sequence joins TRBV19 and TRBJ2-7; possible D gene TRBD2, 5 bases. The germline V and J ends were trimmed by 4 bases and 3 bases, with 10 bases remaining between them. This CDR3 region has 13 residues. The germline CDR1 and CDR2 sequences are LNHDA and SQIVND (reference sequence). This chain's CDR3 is CASSRAEGYEQYF. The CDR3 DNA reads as TGTGCCAGTAGTAGGGCTGAGGGCTACGAGCAGTACTTC.

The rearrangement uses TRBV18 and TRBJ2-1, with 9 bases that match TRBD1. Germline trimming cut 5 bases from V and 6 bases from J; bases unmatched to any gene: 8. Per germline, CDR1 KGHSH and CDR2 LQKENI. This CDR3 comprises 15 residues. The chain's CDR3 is CASSARQGGSNEQFF. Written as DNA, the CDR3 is TGTGCCAGCTCAGCGCGACAGGGGGGAAGCAATGAGCAGTTCTTC.

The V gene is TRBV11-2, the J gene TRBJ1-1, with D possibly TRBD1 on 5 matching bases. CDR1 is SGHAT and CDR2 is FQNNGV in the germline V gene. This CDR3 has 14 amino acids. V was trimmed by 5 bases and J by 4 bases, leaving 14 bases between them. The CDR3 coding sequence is TGTGCCAGCAGCCCGCGGGACGGGGGCACTGAAGCTTTCTTT. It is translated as CASSPRDGGTEAFF.

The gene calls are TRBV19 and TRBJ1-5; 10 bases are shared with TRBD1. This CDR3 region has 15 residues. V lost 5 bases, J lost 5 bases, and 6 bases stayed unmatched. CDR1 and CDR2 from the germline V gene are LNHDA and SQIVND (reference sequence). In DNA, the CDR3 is TGTGCCAGTAGTCTCCGGGACAGGGGACATCAGCCCCAGCATTTT. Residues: CASSLRDRGHQPQHF.